This paragraph reports one T cell receptor (beta chain). Its antigen is unidentified. Sequencing used immunoSEQ multiplex PCR; TCRdb keeps in-frame clones, though not all of them. Here the sample spans around 63,000 clones, around 76% being singletons. This entry comes from a study of radiotherapy plus CTLA-4 blockade in lung cancer. Overall study: Across the patients, objective responses occurred in more than 15%, and disease control in just over 30%. Study results and limitations: Strongest reported response predictors: early blood clone changes and post-radiation interferon-beta. Among blood TCR repertoires after radiotherapy plus ipilimumab, tumor-derived clones expanded.

The CDR3 has 14 amino acids. Germline CDR1 MDHEN, CDR2 SYDVKM. The J segment lost 6 bases and the V segment lost 5 bases, leaving 8 bases of the junction unmatched. It was focal radiation plus CTLA-4 blockade with ipilimumab that patients with chemo-refractory metastatic non-small-cell lung cancer received. The chain joins TRBV28 to TRBJ1-1; the match to TRBD1 covers 8 bases. The source material was peripheral blood, sampled from a patient treated with radiotherapy plus ipilimumab. This sequence originates from a human donor with non-small cell lung cancer whose response to radiotherapy plus ipilimumab could not be evaluated. Some clones in this sample may be carry-over from other donors' samples. The chain's CDR3 is CASSPHSDRAEAFF. The CDR3 DNA is TGTGCCAGCAGTCCCCACTCGGACAGGGCTGAAGCTTTCTTT.